The present entry profiles one TCR beta chain with its context. Antigen: not known. The PCR made use of 60 Vbeta and 13 Jbeta primers. TCRdb keeps only in-frame clones here, not all; method: immunoSEQ multiplex PCR. In all, the sample yields under 200,000 clones. V lost 6 bases and J 0 bases, leaving 12 bases between the germline ends. The germline V gene encodes CDR1 SNHLY and CDR2 FYNNEI. The CDR3 runs 15 residues. This entry is derived from a study of cytomegalovirus exposure and HLA in healthy donors. Whole-study results and caveats: Earlier findings revealed that most TCR beta V segments proved productive either about 87% or about 30% of the time.

The sequenced sample consisted of PBMCs. This chain links TRBV2 with TRBJ1-5; maybe TRBD1 (6 bases). This sequence originates from a man aged 25 to 40 in good health and CMV-seronegative. CDR3 loop: CASSGQPNSNQPQHF. In nucleotides, the CDR3 is TGTGCCAGCAGCGGACAGCCGAATAGCAATCAGCCCCAGCATTTT.